Following are 13 T cell receptor beta chains from one sample sequenced in a study of shared clonotypes between healthy human individuals. Assay used: immunoSEQ multiplex PCR; TCRdb lists only in-frame clones, some missing. The sample carries about 1 million clones, approximately 80% recorded once. Sequences were obtained from memory CD4+ T cells from PBMCs. The subset denotes: CD45RA-negative fraction. These receptors originate from a man in his late teens or twenties in good health. Some clones in this sample may be carry-over from other donors' samples.

There are many counts of this clone. The CDR3 DNA reads TGCGCCAGCAGCTTGGATGGCAGCCCAGGGAACACTGAAGCTTTCTTT. It translates to CASSLDGSPGNTEAFF. V gene TRBV5-1 combines with J gene TRBJ1-1; D not resolved. V shed 0 bases and J shed 1 base, with 13 bases lying between them. CDR3 length: 16 amino acids. The germline gives CDR1 SGHRS, CDR2 YFSETQ.

The chain joins TRBV7-2 to TRBJ2-5, with 8 positions matching TRBD2. Germline V gene data show CDR1 as SGHTA and CDR2 as FQGNSA. V was clipped by 6 bases and J by 5 bases; unmatched bases: 8. The CDR3 contains 14 residues. This chain's CDR3 is CASRLQRESETQYF. The DNA for the CDR3 is TGTGCCAGCAGGTTACAGCGGGAGAGTGAGACCCAGTACTTC.

The chain is built from TRBV28 and TRBJ2-7, with D hard to call. CDR1 is MDHEN and CDR2 is SYDVKM in the germline V gene. Trimming shortened V by 8 bases and J by 1 base, and 6 bases separated the two germline ends. The CDR3 is 11 amino acids. The DNA for the CDR3 is TGTGCCAGCGAACGGTCCTACGAGCAGTACTTC. This sequence encodes CASERSYEQYF.

The J gene is TRBJ2-7, the V gene TRBV9; 8 bases are shared with TRBD2. Germline CDR1 SGDLS, CDR2 YYNGEE. Unmatched junction bases numbered 9, after V lost 4 bases and J lost 6 bases. CDR3 length: 14 amino acids. The CDR3 sequence is CASSLGLAPPEQYF. CDR3 nucleotides: TGTGCCAGCAGCCTAGGACTAGCCCCTCCCGAGCAGTACTTC.

In DNA form, the CDR3 reads TGTGCCAGCAGTGCGACAGACCCAAGGGAGGATGAGCAGTTCTTC. Its protein product is CASSATDPREDEQFF. This chain uses TRBV2 with TRBJ2-1, with D perhaps TRBD2 (6 bases). V shed 4 bases and J shed 8 bases, with 18 bases lying between them. Germline values: CDR1 SNHLY, CDR2 FYNNEI. The CDR3 spans 15 residues.

This clone has just a few counts. The genes are TRBV2 and TRBJ1-1; no definite D call. The CDR3 has 13 residues. V lost 4 bases and J 1 base, leaving 7 bases between the germline ends. Germline V lookup: CDR1 SNHLY, CDR2 FYNNEI. CDR3 nucleotides: TGTGCCAGCAGTGCGGAGGGGAACACTGAAGCTTTCTTT. It yields the protein CASSAEGNTEAFF.

For this clone: The same CDR3 can be traced to other DNA sequences in this sample. The chain recombines TRBV18 with TRBJ2-7; 9 positions agree with TRBD1. V shed 3 bases and J 3 bases; nucleotides not matched to a gene: 3. The CDR3 runs 14 residues. Germline V gene data show CDR1 as KGHSH and CDR2 as LQKENI. The CDR3, as DNA: TGTGCCAGCTCACCCGGGACAGGGATCTACGAGCAGTACTTC. This encodes CASSPGTGIYEQYF. The complete variable domain, with remaining parts taken from reference TRBV18 and TRBJ2-7, reads NAGVMQNPRHLVRRRGQEARLRCSPMKGHSHVYWYRQLPEEGLKFMVYLQKENIIDESGMPKERFSAEFPKEGPSILRIQQVVRGDSAAYFCASSPGTGIYEQYFGPGTRLTVT.

The V gene is TRBV2, the J gene TRBJ2-1; perhaps TRBD1 as D (5 bases). The V and J ends lost 0 bases and 4 bases respectively, with 10 bases between them. CDR1 and CDR2 (germline): SNHLY, FYNNEI. The CDR3 contains 15 residues. The CDR3: CASSEALPGYNEQFF. The CDR3 coding sequence is TGTGCCAGCAGTGAAGCGCTCCCAGGGTACAATGAGCAGTTCTTC.

V usage is TRBV5-6 and J usage is TRBJ1-4; D might be TRBD1 (6 bases). Per the germline V gene, CDR1 is SGHDT and CDR2 is YYEEEE. Trimming stripped 0 bases from V and 4 bases from J, with 7 bases between. This CDR3 is built from 14 residues. In DNA form, the CDR3 reads TGTGCCAGCAGCTTGGGGACAGATAATGAAAAACTGTTTTTT. It yields the protein CASSLGTDNEKLFF.

This clone was picked up a small number of times. This rearrangement joins TRBV5-1 to TRBJ2-1; maybe TRBD2 (5 bases). The ends were cut back, 4 bases at V and 1 base at J, with 27 bases in the middle. This CDR3 has 20 amino acids. In germline, CDR1 is SGHRS, CDR2 YFSETQ. The CDR3 DNA sequence: TGCGCCAGCAGCCGCCAAGCCCGGGGTTTCCGTTTCGATTCCTACAATGAGCAGTTCTTC. As protein: CASSRQARGFRFDSYNEQFF.

This rearrangement joins TRBV11-3 to TRBJ1-1; D possibly corresponds to TRBD1 (6 bases). The CDR3 spans 13 residues. Germline CDR1 and CDR2: SGHNT and YENEEA. Trimming took 4 bases from V and 3 from J, leaving 9 bases between them. The chain's CDR3 is CASSSTGHTEAFF. CDR3 nucleotide sequence: TGTGCCAGCAGCTCCACAGGGCACACTGAAGCTTTCTTT.

CDR3 bases: TGTGCCAGCAGGGACAGGCGGTATGGCTACACCTTC. It translates to CASRDRRYGYTF. The chain employs TRBV6-6 and TRBJ1-2; 7 nucleotides line up with TRBD1. The CDR3 totals 12 residues. J was trimmed by 5 bases and V by 6 bases; bases with no gene match: 3. The germline V gene has CDR1 MNHNY and CDR2 SVGAGI (reference sequence).

This clone was observed a few times. The rearrangement joins TRBV28 to TRBJ1-1; D gene uncertain. The CDR3 covers 13 residues. The germline CDR1 and CDR2 sequences are MDHEN and SYDVKM. The V gene lost 10 bases and the J gene lost 0 bases, with 12 bases spanning the gap. CDR3 sequence reads: CATFDGMNTEAFF. The CDR3 DNA follows: TGTGCCACCTTCGACGGGATGAACACTGAAGCTTTCTTT.